This TCR beta chain was captured in a study of PD-1 blockade in classical Hodgkin lymphoma. Here immunoSEQ multiplex PCR was the method, and the copy in TCRdb shows in-frame clones only, minus some. The table has approximately 14,000 clones, roughly nine tenths seen once. Findings and caveats of the study: When set against healthy donors, newly diagnosed patients were reported to show lower baseline TCR diversity.

A single count supports this clone. The target antigen is unknown. As to time point: newly diagnosed, previously untreated cHL patient sample. Thawed PBMCs were the source of CD8+ T cells, obtained through magnetic negative selection. The authors compared against newly diagnosed, untreated classical Hodgkin lymphoma PBMCs. The CDR3 consists of 16 residues. The germline V gene has CDR1 LNHDA and CDR2 SQIVND (reference sequence). Trimming took 3 bases from V and 0 from J, leaving 9 bases between them. Source material: CD8+ T cells from blood. The chain links TRBV19 to TRBJ2-6; D unresolved. This sequence originates from a human donor with classical Hodgkin lymphoma. Written as DNA, the CDR3 is TGTGCCAGTAGTATGGATCTAGGCTCTGGGGCCAACGTCCTGACTTTC. Translation: CASSMDLGSGANVLTF.